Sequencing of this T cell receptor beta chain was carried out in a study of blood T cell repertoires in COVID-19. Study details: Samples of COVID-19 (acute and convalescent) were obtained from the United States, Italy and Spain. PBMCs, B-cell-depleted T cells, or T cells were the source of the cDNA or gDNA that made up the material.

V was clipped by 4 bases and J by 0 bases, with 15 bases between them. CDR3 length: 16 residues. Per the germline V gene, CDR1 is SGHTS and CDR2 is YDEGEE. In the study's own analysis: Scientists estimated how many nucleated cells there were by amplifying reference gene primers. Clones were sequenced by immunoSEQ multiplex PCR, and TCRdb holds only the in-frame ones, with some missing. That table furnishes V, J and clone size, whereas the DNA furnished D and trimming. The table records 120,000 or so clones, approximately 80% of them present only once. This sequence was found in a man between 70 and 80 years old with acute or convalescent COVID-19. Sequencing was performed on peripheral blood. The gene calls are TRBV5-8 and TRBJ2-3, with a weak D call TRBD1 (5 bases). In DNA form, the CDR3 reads TGTGCCAGCAGCCCAGGGCAGCCATCTAGCACAGATACGCAGTATTTT. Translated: CASSPGQPSSTDTQYF. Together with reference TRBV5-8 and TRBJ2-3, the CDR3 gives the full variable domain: EAGVTQSPTHLIKTRGQQATLRCSPISGHTSVYWYQQALGLGLQFLLWYDEGEERNRGNFPPRFSGRQFPNYSSELNVNALELEDSALYLCASSPGQPSSTDTQYFGPGTRLTVL.